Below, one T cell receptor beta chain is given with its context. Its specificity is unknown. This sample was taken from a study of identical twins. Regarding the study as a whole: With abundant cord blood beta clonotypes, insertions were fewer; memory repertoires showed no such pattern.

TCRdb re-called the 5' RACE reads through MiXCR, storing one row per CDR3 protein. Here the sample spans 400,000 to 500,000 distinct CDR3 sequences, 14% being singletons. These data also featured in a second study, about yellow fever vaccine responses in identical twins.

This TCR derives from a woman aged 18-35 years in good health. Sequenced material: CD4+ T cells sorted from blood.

CDR3 DNA sequence: TGTGCCAGCAGGCCAGAGGGCTACGAGCAGTACTTC. It specifies CASRPEGYEQYF. This rearrangement joins TRBV12-3 or TRBV12-4 to TRBJ2-7; tentatively, D is TRBD2 (5 bases). Trimming cost V 6 bases and J 3 bases, with 9 bases left between them. This CDR3 has 12 amino acids.